This entry is about one TCR beta chain. J gave up 5 bases and V 2 bases, and 10 bases lay outside the gene matches. The germline CDR1 and CDR2 sequences are MGHRA and YSYEKL. The CDR3 has 17 residues. Assay: immunoSEQ multiplex PCR; the TCRdb copy retains only in-frame clones and omits some. The sample contains fewer than 65,000 clones, 70% to 90% of which appear only once. The data were obtained in a study of glioma-infiltrating T cells after dendritic cell vaccination. Study information: Three intradermal dendritic cell vaccine injections were given every two weeks.

Time point of the sample: after dendritic cell vaccination, including at tumor progression/relapse. PBMC sampling occurred before vaccination, two weeks after the third dose, and at progression. The V and J genes are TRBV4-1 and TRBJ2-1, with TRBD2 matching 9 bases. The sequenced sample was blood, obtained after dendritic cell vaccination. The sequence derives from a human donor with glioblastoma. The CDR3 sequence: CASSQSPARLADNEQFF. DNA of the CDR3: TGCGCCAGCAGCCAATCTCCTGCCCGACTAGCGGACAATGAGCAGTTCTTC.